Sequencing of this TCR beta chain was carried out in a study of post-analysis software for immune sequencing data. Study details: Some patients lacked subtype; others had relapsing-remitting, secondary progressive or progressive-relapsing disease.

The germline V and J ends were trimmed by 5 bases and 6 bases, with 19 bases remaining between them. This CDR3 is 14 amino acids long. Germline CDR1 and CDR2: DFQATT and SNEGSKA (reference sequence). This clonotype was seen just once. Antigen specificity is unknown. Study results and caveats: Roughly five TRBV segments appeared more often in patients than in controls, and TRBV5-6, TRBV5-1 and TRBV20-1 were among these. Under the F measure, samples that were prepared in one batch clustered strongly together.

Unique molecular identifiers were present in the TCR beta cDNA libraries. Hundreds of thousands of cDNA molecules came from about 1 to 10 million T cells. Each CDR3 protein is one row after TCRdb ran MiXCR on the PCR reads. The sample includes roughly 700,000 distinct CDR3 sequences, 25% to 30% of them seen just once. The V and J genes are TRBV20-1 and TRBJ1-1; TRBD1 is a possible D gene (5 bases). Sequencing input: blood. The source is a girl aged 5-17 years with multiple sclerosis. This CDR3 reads CSAGPAGGEAEAFF. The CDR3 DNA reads TGCAGTGCTGGCCCCGCGGGGGGGGAGGCTGAAGCTTTCTTT.